The 15 T cell receptor beta chains below all came from one sample that was sequenced in a study of blood T cell repertoires in COVID-19. Data came from immunoSEQ multiplex PCR; TCRdb stores just in-frame clones and leaves some out. The table includes 200,000 to 300,000 clones, around 88% detected once. The specimen sequenced was PBMCs or T cells enriched from blood (not recorded which). These receptors originate from a woman in her 40s with acute COVID-19.

V is TRBV28 and J is TRBJ1-3; D perhaps matches TRBD1 (6 bases). This CDR3 is built from 15 residues. The V and J ends lost 3 bases and 3 bases respectively, with 12 bases between them. In germline, CDR1 is MDHEN, CDR2 SYDVKM. The CDR3 sequence is CASSFGGRYGNTIYF. In DNA, the CDR3 is TGTGCCAGCAGTTTCGGGGGGCGTTATGGAAACACCATATATTTT. Based on the CDR3 plus reference TRBV28 and TRBJ1-3, the full variable domain is DVKVTQSSRYLVKRTGEKVFLECVQDMDHENMFWYRQDPGLGLRLIYFSYDVKMKEKGDIPEGYSVSREKKERFSLILESASTNQTSMYLCASSFGGRYGNTIYFGEGSWLTVV.

The chain joins TRBV19 to TRBJ1-3; no reliable D call. Germline lookup yields CDR1 LNHDA and CDR2 SQIVND (reference sequence). V dropped 5 bases and J dropped 5 bases, with 7 bases sitting between them. This CDR3 has 12 residues. In DNA, the CDR3 is TGTGCCAGTAGTCTCAGGCGAAACACCATATATTTT. This encodes CASSLRRNTIYF.

This chain uses TRBV28 with TRBJ2-1, with 8 bases fitting TRBD2. This CDR3 contains 15 residues. Germline V gene lookup returns CDR1 MDHEN and CDR2 SYDVKM. The trim removed 8 bases at V and 6 bases at J, leaving 12 bases unmatched. The CDR3 region has the DNA TGTGCCAGCTGCTTGGGGACTAGGAAAAGCAATGAGCAGTTCTTC. Protein: CASCLGTRKSNEQFF.

The chain employs TRBV30 and TRBJ1-1, with no clear D. Germline V CDR1 and CDR2: GTSNPN, SVGIG (reference sequence). The CDR3 has 14 residues. Trimming took 5 bases from V and 0 from J, leaving 13 bases between them. The CDR3 sequence is CAWCLGGMNTEAFF. In DNA form, the CDR3 reads TGTGCCTGGTGTCTTGGCGGGATGAACACTGAAGCTTTCTTT.

The gene calls are TRBV7-2 and TRBJ2-1; possibly TRBD2 for D (5 bases). Germline V gene sequence: CDR1 SGHTA, CDR2 FQGNSA. V shed 1 base and J shed 8 bases, with 15 bases lying between them. The CDR3 loop spans 15 amino acids. CDR3 coding DNA: TGTGCCAGCAGCTTAGGAAGGACGTGGCGGGATGAGCAGTTCTTC. Its translation is CASSLGRTWRDEQFF.

The rearrangement links TRBV9 to TRBJ1-3; D call uncertain. Germline V gene data show CDR1 as SGDLS and CDR2 as YYNGEE. V gave up 1 base and J gave up 1 base, with 12 bases separating them. CDR3 length equals 16 residues. CDR3 nucleotide sequence: TGTGCCAGCAGCGTAACGAACACCCCATCTGGAAACACCATATATTTT. It codes for CASSVTNTPSGNTIYF.

The chain couples TRBV29-1 to TRBJ2-3, with 7 positions matching TRBD2. In germline, CDR1 is SQVTM, CDR2 ANQGSEA. The CDR3 sequence is 14 residues long. V gave up 4 bases and J gave up 2 bases; unmatched junction bases: 6. As DNA, the CDR3 is TGCAGCGTTGGGGAGCGGGAATTCACAGATACGCAGTATTTT. Its protein is CSVGEREFTDTQYF.

This sequence joins TRBV7-3 and TRBJ2-1; tentative D call: TRBD2 (6 bases). CDR3 length: 15 residues. The germline V and J ends were trimmed by 5 bases and 0 bases, with 11 bases remaining between them. The V gene's germline CDR1 is SGHTA and CDR2 FQGTGA. CDR3 in amino acids: CASSAGDFSYNEQFF. Here the CDR3 DNA reads TGTGCCAGCAGCGCCGGGGACTTCTCCTACAATGAGCAGTTCTTC.

This chain joins TRBV19 and TRBJ2-1, with 12 bases matching TRBD2. The CDR3 sequence is 17 residues long. J lost 1 base, V lost 4 bases, and 5 bases had no gene match. Germline loops: CDR1 LNHDA, CDR2 SQIVND (reference sequence). The CDR3 nucleotides read TGTGCCAGTAGTACCCGGACTAGCGGGATATCCTACAATGAGCAGTTCTTC. It codes for CASSTRTSGISYNEQFF.

V gene TRBV4-1 combines with J gene TRBJ2-7; 11 bases are a match to TRBD1. V lost 3 bases to trimming and J lost 4 bases; unmatched junction nucleotides: 2. This CDR3 spans 14 amino acids. Germline V gene data show CDR1 as MGHRA and CDR2 as YSYEKL. The CDR3 DNA reads TGCGCCAGCAGCCAGGGGGACAGGGGGTACGAGCAGTACTTC. Its protein product is CASSQGDRGYEQYF.

The chain joins TRBV10-3 to TRBJ1-2, with D possibly matching TRBD1 (5 bases). V was trimmed by 8 bases and J by 4 bases, leaving 23 bases between them. Germline V lookup: CDR1 ENHRY, CDR2 SYGVKD. The CDR3 sequence is 16 residues long. Written as DNA, the CDR3 is TGTGCCATCTTGGGGGGGTTTCAAGGGCGACCCTATGGCTACACCTTC. Encoded protein: CAILGGFQGRPYGYTF.

This chain joins TRBV4-3 and TRBJ1-2, with unresolved D. The CDR3 consists of 15 residues. V gave up 0 bases and J gave up 6 bases, with 14 bases separating them. The germline V gene has CDR1 LGHNA and CDR2 YSLEER. The CDR3 sequence: CASSQDHQERNGYTF. In DNA form, the CDR3 reads TGCGCCAGCAGCCAAGATCACCAGGAACGGAATGGCTACACCTTC.

The sample holds one count of this clone. This chain joins TRBV10-1 and TRBJ1-2, with 9 bases aligning to TRBD1. This CDR3 has 13 amino acids. From germline, CDR1 is WNHNN and CDR2 SYGVQD (reference sequence). J lost 8 bases, V lost 5 bases, and 6 bases had no gene match. This chain's CDR3 is CASSPWTGAGYTF. The CDR3 nucleotides are TGCGCCAGCAGTCCATGGACAGGGGCGGGCTACACCTTC.

The genes are TRBV28 and TRBJ1-1; perhaps TRBD1 as D (6 bases). Trimming left V 5 bases short and J 0 bases short, with 10 bases between. Germline CDR1 and CDR2: MDHEN and SYDVKM. This CDR3 region has 14 residues. This CDR3 is CASSPGTMNTEAFF. In nucleotides, the CDR3 is TGTGCCAGCAGTCCCGGGACAATGAACACTGAAGCTTTCTTT.

V usage is TRBV7-2 and J usage is TRBJ2-7; 12 nucleotides align to TRBD1. The length of the CDR3 is 13 residues. CDR1 and CDR2 (germline): SGHTA, FQGNSA. V trimming: 6 bases; J trimming: 9 bases; junction bases outside the gene matches: 6. The CDR3 protein is CASSHRDRGPQYF. DNA of the CDR3: TGTGCCAGCAGTCACCGGGACAGGGGGCCGCAGTACTTC. Combining the CDR3 with reference TRBV7-2 and TRBJ2-7 gives the whole variable domain GAGVSQSPSNKVTEKGKDVELRCDPISGHTALYWYRQSLGQGLEFLIYFQGNSAPDKSGLPSDRFSAERTGGSVSTLTIQRTQQEDSAVYLCASSHRDRGPQYFGPGTRLTVT.